These 19 T cell receptor beta chains came from one sample sequenced in a study of blood T cell repertoires in COVID-19. Profiling relied on immunoSEQ multiplex PCR, and the TCRdb table lists in-frame clones only, not all of them. The data contain 150,000 to 200,000 clones, 65% to 85% of them seen just once; the ten biggest clones take up approximately 15%. Sequenced material: peripheral blood. Every receptor here comes from a man aged 55 to 70 with active or convalescent COVID-19.

CDR3 in DNA: TGTGCCAGCAGCTTCGAACCGGGACACCCTGGGCCCCAGTACTTC. It specifies CASSFEPGHPGPQYF. The V gene is TRBV4-2, the J gene TRBJ2-5, with D possibly being TRBD1 (6 bases). The CDR3 is made up of 15 amino acids. Trimming removed 5 bases from V and 9 bases from J, with 22 bases in between. CDR1 LGHNA and CDR2 YNFKEQ come from the germline V gene.

The chain employs TRBV5-1 and TRBJ2-7, with D possibly matching TRBD1 (5 bases). With 7 bases removed from V and 0 bases from J, the gap between germline ends came to 14 bases. CDR1 and CDR2 (germline): SGHRS, YFSETQ. The CDR3 consists of 14 residues. For the CDR3, the DNA is TGCGCCAGCGGGCTCCGACAGAGCTCCTACGAGCAGTACTTC. Translation: CASGLRQSSYEQYF.

The CDR3: CASSVRQSLYEQYF. The CDR3 DNA reads as TGTGCCAGCAGCGTGAGACAGAGCCTCTACGAGCAGTACTTC. This chain uses TRBV7-2 with TRBJ2-7; D may be TRBD1 (5 bases). The CDR3 totals 14 residues. Trimming removed 5 bases at V and 3 bases at J, with 14 bases between. Germline assignment: CDR1 SGHTA and CDR2 FQGNSA. The variable domain in full, completed from reference TRBV7-2 and TRBJ2-7, reads GAGVSQSPSNKVTEKGKDVELRCDPISGHTALYWYRQSLGQGLEFLIYFQGNSAPDKSGLPSDRFSAERTGGSVSTLTIQRTQQEDSAVYLCASSVRQSLYEQYFGPGTRLTVT.

The chain uses TRBV28 and TRBJ2-7, with D perhaps matching TRBD1 (5 bases). Looked up from germline, CDR1 is MDHEN and CDR2 is SYDVKM. The germline V and J ends were trimmed by 4 bases and 2 bases, with 18 bases remaining between them. The CDR3 is 16 amino acids. The CDR3 protein is CASSSPGSPRTYEQYF. The CDR3 bases are TGTGCCAGCAGTTCTCCAGGGTCCCCCAGGACCTACGAGCAGTACTTC.

The rearrangement links TRBV6-5 to TRBJ2-3, with 8 nucleotides matching TRBD2. CDR3 length equals 15 residues. Losses at the gene ends were 7 bases for V and 2 bases for J; bases not matched to a gene: 8. Germline CDR1 is MNHEY and CDR2 is SVGAGI. The CDR3 reads CASTTLAATTDTQYF. CDR3 DNA sequence: TGTGCCAGCACCACACTAGCGGCAACCACAGATACGCAGTATTTT.

The CDR3 DNA reads as TGTGCCAGCAGCTCCTTTACTAGCGGGAGCACAGATACGCAGTATTTT. This gives the protein CASSSFTSGSTDTQYF. The V call is TRBV7-9, the J call TRBJ2-3, with TRBD2 identical over 9 bases. The germline gives CDR1 SEHNR, CDR2 FQNEAQ (reference sequence). The CDR3 contains 16 residues. Germline trimming cut 4 bases from V and 0 bases from J; bases unmatched to any gene: 5. The whole variable domain, remainder taken from reference TRBV7-9 and TRBJ2-3, is DTGVSQNPRHKITKRGQNVTFRCDPISEHNRLYWYRQTLGQGPEFLTYFQNEAQLEKSRLLSDRFSAERPKGSFSTLEIQRTEQGDSAMYLCASSSFTSGSTDTQYFGPGTRLTVL.

The chain joins TRBV18 to TRBJ2-1; possibly TRBD1 for D (5 bases). CDR1 and CDR2 (germline): KGHSH, LQKENI. The CDR3 covers 15 residues. V lost 1 base and J lost 2, with 9 bases in between. The DNA of the CDR3 is TGTGCCAGCTCACCACGACAGCTAGCCTACAATGAGCAGTTCTTC. The encoded protein is CASSPRQLAYNEQFF.

CDR3 coding DNA: TGTGCCAGCAGCCAGGACTGGGACAGGGGGGACTATGGCTACACCTTC. Translated, it gives CASSQDWDRGDYGYTF. This sequence joins TRBV3-1 (or the pseudogene TRBV3-2) and TRBJ1-2; 11 positions agree with TRBD1. Germline CDR1 is LGHDT and CDR2 is YNNKEL (reference sequence). After removal of 3 bases from V and 3 bases from J, the junction contained 6 bases not matched to a gene. CDR3 length equals 16 residues.

The chain carries TRBV28 and TRBJ2-3; 10 bases map to TRBD2. From germline, CDR1 is MDHEN and CDR2 SYDVKM. J was trimmed by 4 bases and V by 2 bases; bases with no gene match: 3. The CDR3 is 15 amino acids. CDR3 in amino acids: CASSLTLAGADTQYF. The CDR3 coding sequence is TGTGCCAGCAGTTTAACTCTAGCGGGAGCAGATACGCAGTATTTT.

In the case of this clone: This sequence may be a read error, since a much larger clone differs from it by one base. This sample also contains other DNA sequences that code for the same CDR3. The CDR3 DNA sequence: TGCGCCAGCAGCTTGGGGGGCGGGGAGGGGCAGCCCCAGCATTTT. It encodes CASSLGGGEGQPQHF. The J gene is TRBJ1-5, the V gene TRBV5-1; the D gene is possibly TRBD1 (5 bases). Per the germline V gene, CDR1 is SGHRS and CDR2 is YFSETQ. V shed 0 bases and J shed 7 bases, with 14 bases lying between them. The length of the CDR3 is 15 residues.

Comment on this clone: At one boundary the junction diverges from the germline segment, which might be a read error. The V and J genes are TRBV6-2 or TRBV6-3 and TRBJ2-2; D not resolved. The CDR3 totals 15 residues. Germline V gene lookup returns CDR1 MNHEY and CDR2 SVGEGT. This CDR3 is CAGSYSPARTGELFF. CDR3 in DNA: TGTGCCGGCAGTTACTCGCCCGCGCGTACCGGGGAGCTGTTTTTT.

The chain combines TRBV6-5 with TRBJ1-5; D is perhaps TRBD1 (5 bases). The CDR3 sequence is 14 residues long. V was clipped by 4 bases and J by 2 bases, with 9 bases between them. Per germline, CDR1 MNHEY and CDR2 SVGAGI. CDR3 DNA sequence: TGTGCCAGCAGTTTAGGGGAGGGCAATCAGCCCCAGCATTTT. Translating it yields CASSLGEGNQPQHF.

The chain carries TRBV28 and TRBJ2-1, with 7 bases fitting TRBD2. There are 14 residues in the CDR3. Germline CDR1 and CDR2: MDHEN and SYDVKM. V lost 2 bases to trimming and J lost 5 bases; unmatched junction nucleotides: 3. Written as DNA, the CDR3 is TGTGCCAGCAGTTTAGGCGGGAGCAACAATGAGCAGTTCTTC. Translating it yields CASSLGGSNNEQFF.

The chain links TRBV24-1 to TRBJ1-1; a weak D match, TRBD1 (6 bases). Germline V gene data show CDR1 as KGHDR and CDR2 as SFDVKD. CDR3 size: 13 residues. V lost 7 bases to trimming and J lost 2 bases, with 10 bases between them. The DNA for the CDR3 is TGTGCCACCAGAAAGGGACATAACACTGAAGCTTTCTTT. Its protein is CATRKGHNTEAFF.

The rearrangement joins TRBV12-3 or TRBV12-4 to TRBJ2-2; a weak D match, TRBD2 (6 bases). CDR3 length equals 13 residues. Trimming shortened V by 6 bases and J by 3 bases, and 8 bases separated the two germline ends. CDR3 amino acids: CASRRRDTGELFF. As DNA, the CDR3 is TGTGCCAGCAGACGGAGGGACACCGGGGAGCTGTTTTTT.

The CDR3 here is CSVGTGQVHTDTQYF. The CDR3 DNA is TGCAGCGTGGGCACCGGACAGGTCCACACAGATACGCAGTATTTT. The chain recombines TRBV29-1 with TRBJ2-3; 7 positions match TRBD1. The CDR3 spans 15 residues. CDR1 is SQVTM and CDR2 is ANQGSEA in the germline V gene. V trimming: 6 bases; J trimming: 2 bases; junction bases outside the gene matches: 11.

The chain couples TRBV2 to TRBJ1-5; no definite D call. V gave up 6 bases and J gave up 1 base, with 10 bases separating them. Germline CDR1 is SNHLY and CDR2 is FYNNEI. This CDR3 is 14 amino acids long. For the CDR3, the DNA is TGTGCCAGCAGGAGAGAGGCGAGCAATCAGCCCCAGCATTTT. Translated: CASRREASNQPQHF.

The chain uses TRBV2 and TRBJ1-5; D might be TRBD1 (5 bases). CDR1 and CDR2 from the germline V gene are SNHLY and FYNNEI. The CDR3 is made up of 14 amino acids. V was pared by 8 bases and J by 7 bases, with 18 bases between. The CDR3 sequence: CASGSQGRGQPQHF. CDR3 DNA sequence: TGTGCCAGCGGTTCCCAGGGAAGAGGCCAGCCCCAGCATTTT.

In its sample, this clone was seen a few times. The chain uses TRBV29-1 and TRBJ2-1, with 12 bases matching TRBD1. The V gene's germline CDR1 is SQVTM and CDR2 ANQGSEA. V lost 6 bases and J lost 4; bases outside the gene matches: 4. The CDR3 has 14 residues. CDR3 in amino acids: CSVGGQGAYNEQFF. The CDR3 nucleotides are TGCAGCGTGGGGGGACAGGGGGCGTACAATGAGCAGTTCTTC.